This T cell receptor beta chain was identified during a study of PD-1 blockade in classical Hodgkin lymphoma. Whole-study results and caveats: Lower baseline TCR diversity marked trial partial responders and progressors.

Germline loops: CDR1 MNHNS, CDR2 SASEGT. Unmatched junction bases numbered 11, after V lost 11 bases and J lost 4 bases. The length of the CDR3 is 13 residues. Some clones are missing from TCRdb's copy, which holds only in-frame ones; the method was immunoSEQ multiplex PCR. The sample includes around 16,000 clones, approximately 80% of them seen just once. Regarding this clone: What it binds is unknown.

Regarding time point: cycle 4 day 1 (C4D1), after less than 7 weeks of nivolumab. Following autologous stem cell transplantation, relapse occurred in every patient, and exposure to brentuximab vedotin varied. Thawed PBMCs underwent magnetic negative selection to yield purified CD4+ T cells. The clonotype originates from a human donor with classical Hodgkin lymphoma. The sample consisted of CD4+ T cells from blood, taken before the fourth cycle of nivolumab. This chain uses TRBV6-1 with TRBJ2-7; TRBD2 aligns across 7 bases. The CDR3 is CACQGGIQYEQYF. CDR3 DNA: TGTGCCTGCCAGGGAGGGATTCAATACGAGCAGTACTTC.